Each of the 12 T cell receptor beta chains below was sequenced from the same sample in a study of blood T cells in healthy people across ages. Using a J-beta primer mix together with a sample-barcoded 5' primer, a second PCR was run for about 7 to 12 cycles. Using its own MiXCR run on the 5' RACE reads, TCRdb lists one record per CDR3 protein. The sample has around 500,000 distinct CDR3 sequences, roughly 48% seen once; the top ten hold just under 25%. Sequencing was performed on blood. The receptors were gathered from a man of 80 years or more in good health.

V gene TRBV7-9 combines with J gene TRBJ2-1; possibly TRBD1 for D (6 bases). The CDR3 spans 15 residues. Germline-derived CDR1 and CDR2 are SEHNR and FQNEAQ (reference sequence). V was shortened by 1 base and J by 4 bases, with 11 bases between the two germline ends. The DNA for the CDR3 is TGTGCCAGCAGCTTAGGAACAGGGAAATACAATGAGCAGTTCTTC. Translating gives CASSLGTGKYNEQFF.

Worth noting for this clonotype: This may come from a read error, since a much larger clone is one base off. V and J are TRBV5-1 and TRBJ2-1; 9 bases are a match to TRBD2. V lost 4 bases to trimming and J lost 6 bases; unmatched junction nucleotides: 5. The CDR3 is 14 residues long. The germline gives CDR1 SGHRS, CDR2 YFSETQ. CDR3 in amino acids: CASSVSLAGNEQFF. The CDR3 DNA reads TGCGCCAGCAGCGTGTCACTAGCGGGCAATGAGCAGTTCTTC.

On this clonotype: Given a much more abundant clone one base away, this may be a read error. The V and J genes are TRBV7-9 and TRBJ2-7; TRBD1 matches at 12 bases. The junction had 8 bases not matched to a gene; V was cut back by 0 bases and J by 8 bases. This CDR3 spans 16 amino acids. Germline V gene sequence: CDR1 SEHNR, CDR2 FQNEAQ (reference sequence). The CDR3 sequence is CASSLAGTGGFDKQYF. The CDR3 DNA follows: TGTGCCAGCAGCTTAGCGGGGACAGGGGGCTTCGACAAGCAGTACTTC. Variable domain in full (rest from reference TRBV7-9 and TRBJ2-7): DTGVSQNPRHKITKRGQNVTFRCDPISEHNRLYWYRQTLGQGPEFLTYFQNEAQLEKSRLLSDRFSAERPKGSFSTLEIQRTEQGDSAMYLCASSLAGTGGFDKQYFGPGTRLTVT.

For this clonotype: Since a much larger clone is just one base distant, this may be a read error. The chain combines TRBV6-6 with TRBJ1-4, with no clear D. With 11 bases removed from V and 4 bases from J, the gap between germline ends came to 14 bases. CDR3 length: 13 residues. Germline-derived CDR1 and CDR2 are MNHNY and SVGAGI (reference sequence). The chain's CDR3 is CACQIPDNEKLFF. In nucleotides, the CDR3 is TGTGCCTGCCAGATACCGGATAATGAAAAACTGTTTTTT.

The chain uses TRBV20-1 and TRBJ2-1; tentative D call: TRBD2 (7 bases). In germline, CDR1 is DFQATT, CDR2 SNEGSKA (reference sequence). The V end lost 5 bases, the J end lost 4 bases, and 18 bases lay between the germline ends. The CDR3 sequence is 15 residues long. DNA of the CDR3: TGCAGTGCTGGGGTTGGGGGCGGGGGATACAATGAGCAGTTCTTC. The encoded protein is CSAGVGGGGYNEQFF.

The rearrangement joins TRBV6-5 to TRBJ1-2, with D possibly matching TRBD1 (5 bases). Between the trimmed V and J ends, which lost 0 bases and 4 bases, there was a span of 33 bases. The CDR3 is made up of 22 amino acids. Germline V gene data show CDR1 as MNHEY and CDR2 as SVGAGI. CDR3 DNA: TGTGCCAGCAGTTACTCCAATGGTCCCTACCGAACCGATTTCAGACAGACCTATGGCTACACCTTC. This sequence encodes CASSYSNGPYRTDFRQTYGYTF.

In regard to this clonotype: This could be a read error, since a much larger clone is one nucleotide away. The chain joins TRBV4-1 to TRBJ2-1; 7 bases agree with TRBD2. Germline V lookup: CDR1 MGHRA, CDR2 YSYEKL. V lost 3 bases and J lost 2; bases outside the gene matches: 10. This CDR3 has 17 amino acids. The CDR3 region is CASSHGPTSFTYNEQFF. CDR3 nucleotide sequence: TGCGCCAGCAGCCATGGCCCGACTAGCTTCACCTACAATGAGCAGTTCTTC.

The chain recombines TRBV7-8 with TRBJ1-1, with D unclear. In germline, CDR1 is SGHVS, CDR2 FQNEAQ. The germline V and J ends were trimmed by 1 base and 1 base, with 10 bases remaining between them. The CDR3 sequence is 15 residues long. Written as DNA, the CDR3 is TGTGCCAGCAGCTTAGAGTCGCAGGCGAACACTGAAGCTTTCTTT. Its translation: CASSLESQANTEAFF.

With respect to this clonotype: Given a much more abundant clone one base away, this may be a read error. The genes are TRBV9 and TRBJ2-1; 7 bases fit TRBD2. V was clipped by 3 bases and J by 5 bases; unmatched bases: 8. CDR1 is SGDLS and CDR2 is YYNGEE in the germline V gene. The CDR3 length is 15 residues. The CDR3 loop is CASSALAATNNEQFF. The CDR3, as DNA: TGTGCCAGCAGCGCTCTAGCGGCTACCAACAATGAGCAGTTCTTC.

The rearrangement links TRBV20-1 to TRBJ2-7, with TRBD2 matching over 13 bases. This CDR3 spans 14 amino acids. Looked up from germline, CDR1 is DFQATT and CDR2 is SNEGSKA (reference sequence). The junction had 4 bases not matched to a gene; V was cut back by 6 bases and J by 2 bases. The DNA for the CDR3 is TGCAGTGCACGGACTAGCGGGGGAACCTACGAGCAGTACTTC. Amino acid sequence: CSARTSGGTYEQYF.

In this sample, this clonotype turned up a few times. This chain uses TRBV27 with TRBJ1-1; D is perhaps TRBD1 (6 bases). The CDR3 runs to 16 residues. Per germline, CDR1 MNHEY and CDR2 SMNVEV (reference sequence). V was trimmed by 5 bases and J by 0 bases, leaving 16 bases between them. The CDR3 region is CASSPDSLGMNTEAFF. CDR3 DNA: TGTGCCAGCAGTCCGGACAGCCTTGGGATGAACACTGAAGCTTTCTTT.

This clonotype was seen more than once but under ten times. The rearrangement links TRBV24-1 to TRBJ2-5; D tentatively fits TRBD1 or TRBD2 (5 bases each). The CDR3 is made up of 15 amino acids. Germline CDR1 and CDR2: KGHDR and SFDVKD. V lost 2 bases to trimming and J lost 5 bases, with 14 bases between them. The CDR3 loop reads CATSDSRGPGETQYF. The CDR3 coding sequence is TGTGCCACCAGTGATTCTCGGGGCCCGGGGGAGACCCAGTACTTC.